These T cell receptor beta chains were read from a single sample in a study of blood T cell repertoires in COVID-19. Sequencing used immunoSEQ multiplex PCR; TCRdb keeps in-frame clones, though not all of them. The profile shows about 280,000 clones, 65% to 90% of them singletons. What was sequenced was peripheral blood. These receptors originate from a man between 50 and 59 years old with active or convalescent COVID-19. CDR3s include the opening cysteine and the closing phenylalanine or tryptophan. A D gene is named only where the DNA matches it firmly. The size entry is marked missing in some rows and otherwise reads once, few, many or a size class.

abundance,j_gene,v_gene,d_gene,CDR3nt,CDR3aa
NA,TRBJ2-7,TRBV15,NA,TGTGCCACCAGCAGAGATCGCCAGGGTAACGAGCAGTACTTC,CATSRDRQGNEQYF
NA,TRBJ2-1,TRBV10-3,NA,TGTGCCGCTCGGGGGGGGGACAGCAACCCCAATGAGCAGTTCTTC,CAARGGDSNPNEQFF
NA,TRBJ2-7,TRBV28,TRBD1,TGTGCCAGCAGAACTGCCTCTGGACAGGGGTACTACGAGCAGTACTTC,CASRTASGQGYYEQYF
NA,TRBJ2-1,TRBV5-4,TRBD2,TGTGCCAGCAGCCCGTGGACTAGCGGGAGCTATGAGCAGTTCTTC,CASSPWTSGSYEQFF
NA,TRBJ1-2,TRBV6-1,NA,TGTGCCAGCAGTGAAGGGGGGGACTATGGCTACACCTTC,CASSEGGDYGYTF
NA,TRBJ2-1,TRBV2,NA,TGTGCCAGCAGCGAAAGGAGGCTAAATGAGCAGTTCTTC,CASSERRLNEQFF
once,TRBJ2-5,TRBV3-1/TRBV3-2,TRBD2,TGTGCCAGCAGCCAAGATATTCTTAGCGGGAGGGCGGGGGAGACCCAGTACTTC,CASSQDILSGRAGETQYF
NA,TRBJ1-2,TRBV6-5,TRBD1,TGTGCCAGCCGGGACAGGGGACGGGGCTACACCTTC,CASRDRGRGYTF
NA,TRBJ2-2,TRBV3-1/TRBV3-2,TRBD2,TGTGCCAGCAGCCCGACAAGGGGACTAGCGGGTGGCGCGACCGGGGAGCTGTTTTTT,CASSPTRGLAGGATGELFF
once,TRBJ2-7,TRBV6-5,TRBD1,TGTGCCAGCAGAAGGACAGGGGGCCTTTACGAGCAGTACTTC,CASRRTGGLYEQYF
NA,TRBJ2-1,TRBV19,TRBD2,TGTGCCAGTAGTATTCTCGGGACTAACTACAATGAGCAGTTCTTC,CASSILGTNYNEQFF
NA,TRBJ2-3,TRBV28,TRBD2,TGTGCCAGCAGTCTGAACGGACTAGCGGGAGACACAGATACGCAGTATTTT,CASSLNGLAGDTDTQYF
NA,TRBJ2-3,TRBV20-1,NA,TGCAGTGCTCAGGGTGCAGATACGCAGTATTTT,CSAQGADTQYF
few,TRBJ1-4,TRBV23-1,TRBD1,TGCGCCAGCAGCCCAGGGACAGGGGGGGAAGTCCGCGAAAAACTGTTTTTT,CASSPGTGGEVREKLFF
NA,TRBJ2-5,TRBV11-1,NA,TGTGCCAGCAGCCCACAGGGAGGGCTGGAAGGAGAGACCCAGTACTTC,CASSPQGGLEGETQYF
NA,TRBJ2-7,TRBV3-1/TRBV3-2,TRBD1,TGTGCCAGCAGCCAAGTCGTACAGGGGATGAACGAGCAGTACTTC,CASSQVVQGMNEQYF
once,TRBJ2-1,TRBV12-3/TRBV12-4,NA,TGTGCCAGCAGTTCCGGGACCTACAATGAGCAGTTCTTC,CASSSGTYNEQFF